The 29 T cell receptor beta chains presented below share a single source sample, sequenced in a study of blood T cell repertoires in COVID-19. Only in-frame clones appear in the TCRdb table, and some are missing; sequencing was by immunoSEQ multiplex PCR. The sample lists approximately 160,000 clones; more than 90% were seen once. Source material: peripheral blood. The receptors here all came from a man in his sixties with active or convalescent COVID-19.

The genes are TRBV5-4 and TRBJ2-7; weak D call: TRBD2 (5 bases). This CDR3 spans 14 amino acids. Germline CDR1 reads SGHNT; CDR2 reads YYREEE (reference sequence). The germline V and J ends were trimmed by 5 bases and 3 bases, with 15 bases remaining between them. The CDR3 region has the DNA TGTGCCAGCAGTTTCGCGACGGGGTACTACGAGCAGTACTTC. This codes for CASSFATGYYEQYF.

This clone was recorded only once. The junction departs from the called germline gene at one end, perhaps through a read error. This chain links TRBV6-5 with TRBJ2-7; TRBD2 aligns across 9 bases. Germline V gives CDR1 MNHEY, CDR2 SVGAGI. CDR3 length: 15 amino acids. The CDR3 sequence is CVSTQTSGWGYEQYF. CDR3 bases: TGTGTCAGCACCCAGACTAGCGGTTGGGGCTACGAGCAGTACTTC.

The chain links TRBV12-3 or TRBV12-4 to TRBJ2-7; 7 bases align to TRBD1. The V segment lost 6 bases and the J segment 3 bases; nucleotides outside the gene matches: 5. The CDR3 consists of 13 residues. DNA for the CDR3: TGTGCCAGCAGAGGGACAGCAAGCTACGAGCAGTACTTC. Its translation is CASRGTASYEQYF.

The chain carries TRBV11-3 and TRBJ2-7; 10 bases fit TRBD2. V trimming: 5 bases; J trimming: 1 base; junction bases outside the gene matches: 8. Germline CDR1 reads SGHNT; CDR2 reads YENEEA. The CDR3 consists of 16 residues. CDR3 DNA sequence: TGTGCCAGCAGCCCTTCTCAGCGGGGGGGTTCCTACGAGCAGTACTTC. Its protein is CASSPSQRGGSYEQYF.

The chain links TRBV7-9 to TRBJ1-1; 7 positions match TRBD1. Germline CDR1 SEHNR, CDR2 FQNEAQ (reference sequence). V shed 5 bases and J 0 bases; nucleotides not matched to a gene: 3. There are 14 residues in the CDR3. Here the CDR3 DNA reads TGTGCCAGCAGCCCGGGACAGATGAACACTGAAGCTTTCTTT. As protein: CASSPGQMNTEAFF. Drawing the rest from reference TRBV7-9 and TRBJ1-1, the complete variable domain is DTGVSQNPRHKITKRGQNVTFRCDPISEHNRLYWYRQTLGQGPEFLTYFQNEAQLEKSRLLSDRFSAERPKGSFSTLEIQRTEQGDSAMYLCASSPGQMNTEAFFGQGTRLTVV.

The chain recombines TRBV19 with TRBJ2-7; TRBD1 matches 11 bases. Germline lookup yields CDR1 LNHDA and CDR2 SQIVND (reference sequence). After removal of 6 bases from V and 6 bases from J, the junction contained 10 bases not matched to a gene. There are 15 residues in the CDR3. In DNA, the CDR3 is TGTGCCAGTAGCCGGGGACAGGGGGTATCGGGCGAGCAGTACTTC. Protein sequence: CASSRGQGVSGEQYF.

The chain joins TRBV12-3 or TRBV12-4 to TRBJ1-6, with D uncertain. There are 13 residues in the CDR3. Trimming cost V 5 bases and J 8 bases, with 10 bases left between them. CDR3 nucleotides: TGTGCCAGCAGTGACCGGGGATATTCACCCCTCCACTTT. It yields the protein CASSDRGYSPLHF.

The chain combines TRBV7-8 with TRBJ1-2; possible D gene TRBD1, 6 bases. Germline V gene data show CDR1 as SGHVS and CDR2 as FQNEAQ. The CDR3 is made up of 17 amino acids. Trimming left V 8 bases short and J 6 bases short, with 28 bases between. In DNA form, the CDR3 reads TGTGCCAGCTTCCTACAGGGCGACCCTAGTCCTTCAAATGGCTACACCTTC. This gives the protein CASFLQGDPSPSNGYTF. Using reference TRBV7-8 and TRBJ1-2 for the parts outside the CDR3, the full variable domain is GAGVSQSPRYKVAKRGQDVALRCDPISGHVSLFWYQQALGQGPEFLTYFQNEAQLDKSGLPSDRFFAERPEGSVSTLKIQRTQQEDSAVYLCASFLQGDPSPSNGYTFGSGTRLTVV.

This rearrangement joins TRBV30 to TRBJ1-2; D gene ambiguous. Germline V gene data show CDR1 as GTSNPN and CDR2 as SVGIG (reference sequence). CDR3 length: 11 amino acids. V dropped 3 bases and J dropped 8 bases, with 10 bases sitting between them. CDR3: CAWRYGGGYTF. The CDR3 DNA reads as TGTGCCTGGAGGTATGGCGGCGGCTACACCTTC. The full variable domain, completed using reference TRBV30 and TRBJ1-2, is SQTIHQWPATLVQPVGSPLSLECTVEGTSNPNLYWYRQAAGRGLQLLFYSVGIGQISSEVPQNLSASRPQDRQFILSSKKLLLSDSGFYLCAWRYGGGYTFGSGTRLTVV.

The chain couples TRBV5-1 to TRBJ2-1, with TRBD1 identical over 8 bases. Germline-derived CDR1 and CDR2 are SGHRS and YFSETQ. This CDR3 has 16 amino acids. After removal of 0 bases from V and 5 bases from J, the junction contained 7 bases not matched to a gene. The CDR3 loop reads CASSLDHATGDNEQFF. In DNA form, the CDR3 reads TGCGCCAGCAGCTTGGATCACGCGACAGGGGACAATGAGCAGTTCTTC.

The chain links TRBV13 to TRBJ1-1; D is ambiguous. Germline loops: CDR1 PRHDT, CDR2 FYEKMQ (reference sequence). Trimming pared 5 bases from V and 1 base from J, leaving 8 bases between. The CDR3 extends over 13 amino acids. This CDR3 reads CASSPWANTEAFF. As DNA, the CDR3 is TGTGCCAGCAGCCCCTGGGCGAACACTGAAGCTTTCTTT. The full variable domain, with the rest looked up from reference TRBV13 and TRBJ1-1, is AAGVIQSPRHLIKEKRETATLKCYPIPRHDTVYWYQQGPGQDPQFLISFYEKMQSDKGSIPDRFSAQQFSDYHSELNMSSLELGDSALYFCASSPWANTEAFFGQGTRLTVV.

This clone was counted once. The V and J genes are TRBV2 and TRBJ1-5; D may be TRBD1 (6 bases). The CDR3 has 15 amino acids. The germline V and J ends were trimmed by 5 bases and 3 bases, with 14 bases remaining between them. CDR1 is SNHLY and CDR2 is FYNNEI in the germline V gene. For the CDR3, the DNA is TGTGCCAGCAGTAGGAGGTACAGGGACAATCAGCCCCAGCATTTT. Its translation is CASSRRYRDNQPQHF.

This chain joins TRBV19 and TRBJ1-2; 11 nucleotides align to TRBD1. The CDR3 loop spans 14 amino acids. Per the germline V gene, CDR1 is LNHDA and CDR2 is SQIVND (reference sequence). After removal of 2 bases from V and 8 bases from J, the junction contained 4 bases not matched to a gene. The CDR3 protein is CASSITGTGGGYTF. The CDR3 DNA follows: TGTGCCAGTAGTATAACCGGGACAGGGGGAGGCTACACCTTC.

The rearrangement joins TRBV5-6 to TRBJ1-2, with TRBD1 as a possible D gene (6 bases). Trimming stripped 3 bases from V and 4 bases from J, with 16 bases between. In germline, CDR1 is SGHDT, CDR2 YYEEEE. This CDR3 comprises 15 residues. CDR3 sequence (DNA): TGTGCCAGCAGCTCAACTGCTACAGGGAGCTATGGCTACACCTTC. Protein product: CASSSTATGSYGYTF.

The chain uses TRBV3-1 (or the pseudogene TRBV3-2) and TRBJ2-3, with D possibly TRBD2 on 7 matching bases. This CDR3 contains 16 residues. Germline V gene lookup returns CDR1 LGHDT and CDR2 YNNKEL (reference sequence). V was trimmed by 1 base and J by 0 bases, leaving 11 bases between them. CDR3: CASSQVGGVSTDTQYF. In DNA form, the CDR3 reads TGTGCCAGCAGCCAAGTAGGGGGGGTTAGCACAGATACGCAGTATTTT.

The chain joins TRBV4-1 to TRBJ2-2, with 10 positions matching TRBD1. Germline V gene data show CDR1 as MGHRA and CDR2 as YSYEKL. The CDR3 covers 18 residues. J gave up 4 bases and V 0 bases, and 8 bases lay outside the gene matches. The CDR3 protein is CASSQDSGTGVFTGELFF. The CDR3 DNA reads as TGCGCCAGCAGCCAAGATTCCGGGACAGGGGTATTCACCGGGGAGCTGTTTTTT.

The rearrangement joins TRBV6-5 to TRBJ1-2; the D is unclear. The germline CDR1 and CDR2 sequences are MNHEY and SVGAGI. The V end was cut by 8 bases, the J end by 4 bases, with 11 bases between. The CDR3 runs 12 residues. The CDR3 sequence is CASVLDSYGYTF. DNA of the CDR3: TGTGCCAGCGTCCTGGACTCCTATGGCTACACCTTC.

The rearrangement uses TRBV2 and TRBJ2-6, with a tentative D call TRBD2 (5 bases). Germline V gene lookup returns CDR1 SNHLY and CDR2 FYNNEI. CDR3 length: 15 residues. Trimming took off 2 bases at V and 4 bases at J, with 9 bases between the two ends. The CDR3 nucleotides are TGTGCCAGCAGTGAAAAGAGGGTCGGGGCCAACGTCCTGACTTTC. This sequence encodes CASSEKRVGANVLTF.

V usage is TRBV3-1 (or the pseudogene TRBV3-2) and J usage is TRBJ1-2; D not certain. Looked up from germline, CDR1 is LGHDT and CDR2 is YNNKEL (reference sequence). This CDR3 region has 13 residues. V dropped 0 bases and J dropped 4 bases, with 6 bases sitting between them. The CDR3 DNA reads as TGTGCCAGCAGCCAAGAACAGCTCTATGGCTACACCTTC. It yields the protein CASSQEQLYGYTF.

J is TRBJ2-2 and V is TRBV4-1; TRBD1 might be the D (8 bases). CDR3 length: 16 residues. Germline lookup yields CDR1 MGHRA and CDR2 YSYEKL. Trimming left V 5 bases short and J 7 bases short, with 20 bases between. DNA of the CDR3: TGCGCCAGCAGCGAGGGTGACAGGGGAGGGATCGGGGAGCTGTTTTTT. Amino acid sequence: CASSEGDRGGIGELFF.

This rearrangement joins TRBV10-3 to TRBJ2-5, with 9 bases fitting TRBD1. The V segment lost 7 bases and the J segment 0 bases; nucleotides outside the gene matches: 3. Germline loops: CDR1 ENHRY, CDR2 SYGVKD. The CDR3 covers 14 residues. CDR3 sequence reads: CAIKRTGDQETQYF. The CDR3 coding sequence is TGTGCCATCAAACGGACAGGGGACCAAGAGACCCAGTACTTC.

The chain employs TRBV10-3 and TRBJ1-5, with D possibly TRBD1 on 6 matching bases. Trimming left V 4 bases short and J 6 bases short, with 7 bases between. CDR1 and CDR2 from the germline V gene are ENHRY and SYGVKD. The CDR3 has 12 residues. For the CDR3, the DNA is TGTGCCATCAGTGTAGGGGGTCAGCCCCAGCATTTT. Translated, it gives CAISVGGQPQHF.

The rearrangement joins TRBV6-5 to TRBJ1-1; 7 nucleotides line up with TRBD1. The germline V gene encodes CDR1 MNHEY and CDR2 SVGAGI. The CDR3 is 14 amino acids. The V gene end was trimmed by 6 bases and the J gene end by 4 bases; junction bases not matched to a gene: 8. CDR3 region: CASSRGQRVTEAFF. The CDR3 DNA reads TGTGCCAGCAGCAGGGGACAGAGGGTCACTGAAGCTTTCTTT.

V gene TRBV15 combines with J gene TRBJ1-5, with a weak D call TRBD1 (5 bases). The CDR3 has 14 amino acids. V was clipped by 1 base and J by 4 bases, with 8 bases between them. Germline V gene data show CDR1 as LNHNV and CDR2 as YYDKDF (reference sequence). DNA of the CDR3: TGTGCCACCAGCAGAGGGGGGGGTAATCAGCCCCAGCATTTT. It encodes CATSRGGGNQPQHF. The variable domain in full, with the rest retrieved from reference TRBV15 and TRBJ1-5, is DAMVIQNPRYQVTQFGKPVTLSCSQTLNHNVMYWYQQKSSQAPKLLFHYYDKDFNNEADTPDNFQSRRPNTSFCFLDIRSPGLGDTAMYLCATSRGGGNQPQHFGDGTRLSIL.

This rearrangement joins TRBV9 to TRBJ1-6; D ambiguous. Per the germline V gene, CDR1 is SGDLS and CDR2 is YYNGEE. V was cut by 0 bases and J by 5 bases, with 12 bases left in between. The CDR3 has 16 residues. CDR3 DNA: TGTGCCAGCAGCGTAGGCCACCCCGGGGATAATTCACCCCTCCACTTT. It encodes CASSVGHPGDNSPLHF.

V gene TRBV19 combines with J gene TRBJ1-1; D may be TRBD1 (6 bases). The germline V gene encodes CDR1 LNHDA and CDR2 SQIVND (reference sequence). This CDR3 spans 12 amino acids. Trimming removed 2 bases from V and 9 bases from J, with 10 bases in between. The CDR3 DNA reads TGTGCCAGTAGTATACTACAGGGCCAAGCTTTCTTT. Amino acids: CASSILQGQAFF.

The chain joins TRBV27 to TRBJ2-2; unclear D gene. This CDR3 region has 14 residues. Trimming took 3 bases from V and 4 from J, leaving 9 bases between them. In germline, CDR1 is MNHEY, CDR2 SMNVEV (reference sequence). CDR3 sequence reads: CASSFSGFTGELFF. CDR3 DNA sequence: TGTGCCAGCAGTTTCTCCGGGTTCACCGGGGAGCTGTTTTTT.

CDR3 amino acids: CASSSNNYGYTF. In DNA form, the CDR3 reads TGTGCCAGCAGTTCCAATAACTATGGCTACACCTTC. The chain links TRBV6-5 to TRBJ1-2; D is uncertain. V was cut by 4 bases and J by 1 base, with 4 bases left in between. Per the germline V gene, CDR1 is MNHEY and CDR2 is SVGAGI. The CDR3 length is 12 residues.

This clone was picked up one time. The chain is built from TRBV6-2 or TRBV6-3 and TRBJ2-7; D possibly corresponds to TRBD2 (5 bases). There are 11 residues in the CDR3. V lost 4 bases and J 6 bases, leaving 7 bases between the germline ends. The germline CDR1 and CDR2 sequences are MNHEY and SVGEGT. CDR3 loop: CASSLSGEQYF. In DNA, the CDR3 is TGTGCCAGCAGTTTAAGCGGCGAGCAGTACTTC.